These T cell receptor beta chains were read from a single sample in a study of cytomegalovirus exposure and HLA in healthy donors. Assay: immunoSEQ multiplex PCR; the TCRdb copy retains only in-frame clones and omits some. Altogether tens of thousands of clones are present, 55% to 65% being singletons, with the ten largest covering roughly 3%. Sequencing input: PBMCs. These receptor sequences come from a woman in her fifties or sixties in good health and CMV-seronegative. Both conserved end residues are part of each CDR3. The order of the fields is V gene, D gene, J gene, clone size, CDR3 DNA, CDR3 protein. A D gene is named only where the DNA matches it firmly. Where a row states a size, it is once, few, many or the class of an expanded clone; other rows omit it.

v_call: TRBV15; d_call: -; j_call: TRBJ1-2; clone_size: -; cdr3_nt: TGTGCCACCAGCAGAGATTTAAACTATGGCTACACCTTC; cdr3_aa: CATSRDLNYGYTF
v_call: TRBV6-1; d_call: -; j_call: TRBJ2-3; clone_size: -; cdr3_nt: TGTGCCAGCAGTCCTAAGCGGGCAAGCACAGATACGCAGTATTTT; cdr3_aa: CASSPKRASTDTQYF
v_call: TRBV19; d_call: -; j_call: TRBJ2-1; clone_size: -; cdr3_nt: TGTGCCATTGCGGGTCCCCCTCTATACAATGAGCAGTTCTTC; cdr3_aa: CAIAGPPLYNEQFF
v_call: TRBV19; d_call: TRBD1; j_call: TRBJ2-7; clone_size: -; cdr3_nt: TGTGCCAGTAGTGACAGGGCCGATTCCTACGAGCAGTACTTC; cdr3_aa: CASSDRADSYEQYF
v_call: TRBV7-9; d_call: TRBD2; j_call: TRBJ2-1; clone_size: few; cdr3_nt: TGTGCCAGCAGACCACTAGCGGGCCTTTTCAATGAGCAGTTCTTC; cdr3_aa: CASRPLAGLFNEQFF
v_call: TRBV7-2; d_call: TRBD1; j_call: TRBJ2-2; clone_size: -; cdr3_nt: TGTGCCAGCAGCCCTTGGGACAGGAACACCGGGGAGCTGTTTTTT; cdr3_aa: CASSPWDRNTGELFF
v_call: TRBV7-8; d_call: TRBD2; j_call: TRBJ2-5; clone_size: -; cdr3_nt: TGTGCCAGCAGCTTTACGTCGAGTAGCGGGAGCGGTGAGACCCAGTACTTC; cdr3_aa: CASSFTSSSGSGETQYF
v_call: TRBV2; d_call: -; j_call: TRBJ2-5; clone_size: -; cdr3_nt: TGTGCCTCAAGCGCGAACGAACAAGAGACCCAGTACTTC; cdr3_aa: CASSANEQETQYF
v_call: TRBV9; d_call: -; j_call: TRBJ2-1; clone_size: few; cdr3_nt: TGTGCCAGCAGCGTAGCGGCAGGAGATTTTGGGGCGAATGAGCAGTTCTTC; cdr3_aa: CASSVAAGDFGANEQFF
v_call: TRBV7-2; d_call: -; j_call: TRBJ2-1; clone_size: few; cdr3_nt: TGTGCCAGCAGTATACAGCGGAGAGGTTACAATGAGCAGTTCTTC; cdr3_aa: CASSIQRRGYNEQFF
v_call: TRBV5-1; d_call: TRBD2; j_call: TRBJ2-1; clone_size: -; cdr3_nt: TGCGCCAGCAGCTTTAGCGGGAGTTTTCGGTTCTTC; cdr3_aa: CASSFSGSFRFF
v_call: TRBV5-8; d_call: TRBD1; j_call: TRBJ2-7; clone_size: -; cdr3_nt: TGTGCCAGCAGCCTGACAGGGGGCTACGAGCAGTACTTC; cdr3_aa: CASSLTGGYEQYF
v_call: TRBV15; d_call: TRBD2; j_call: TRBJ2-5; clone_size: -; cdr3_nt: TGTGCCACCAGCACGGGGGCCGGGGGGGCCCAGTACTTC; cdr3_aa: CATSTGAGGAQYF
v_call: TRBV30; d_call: -; j_call: TRBJ1-3; clone_size: -; cdr3_nt: TGTGCCTGGAGTCCGACCGGGGGAAACACCATATATTTT; cdr3_aa: CAWSPTGGNTIYF
v_call: TRBV7-2; d_call: -; j_call: TRBJ1-5; clone_size: few; cdr3_nt: TGTGCCAGCAGCTTGGGACTTGCGGATCAGCCCCAGCATTTT; cdr3_aa: CASSLGLADQPQHF
v_call: TRBV6-5; d_call: TRBD1; j_call: TRBJ2-7; clone_size: -; cdr3_nt: TGTGCCAGCAGGCCGGGACAGGGGTTCTACGAGCAGTACTTC; cdr3_aa: CASRPGQGFYEQYF
v_call: TRBV19; d_call: -; j_call: TRBJ1-2; clone_size: -; cdr3_nt: TGTGCCAGTAGTCTTGGGACATCAACCATCTATGGCTACACCTTC; cdr3_aa: CASSLGTSTIYGYTF
v_call: TRBV7-2; d_call: TRBD2; j_call: TRBJ2-7; clone_size: few; cdr3_nt: TGTGCCAGCAGCTCACTAGCGGCCACCTACGAGCAGTACTTC; cdr3_aa: CASSSLAATYEQYF
v_call: TRBV7-9; d_call: TRBD1; j_call: TRBJ2-7; clone_size: -; cdr3_nt: TGTGCCAGCAGCTCGATAGGGACAGGGGCCGACGAGCAGTACTTC; cdr3_aa: CASSSIGTGADEQYF
v_call: TRBV9; d_call: -; j_call: TRBJ1-4; clone_size: -; cdr3_nt: TGTGCCAGCAGCGAGACCGGGGGGGAGAGGTACGAAAAACTGTTTTTT; cdr3_aa: CASSETGGERYEKLFF
v_call: TRBV5-1; d_call: TRBD2; j_call: TRBJ2-1; clone_size: -; cdr3_nt: TGCGCCAGCAGCTTCAGGACTAGCGGGAAATCCTACAATGAGCAGTTCTTC; cdr3_aa: CASSFRTSGKSYNEQFF
v_call: TRBV28; d_call: TRBD1; j_call: TRBJ1-5; clone_size: -; cdr3_nt: TGTGCCAGCAGTTTACCGGGCCGACAGGGGGCGGGCAATCAGCCCCAGCATTTT; cdr3_aa: CASSLPGRQGAGNQPQHF
v_call: TRBV27; d_call: TRBD1; j_call: TRBJ1-5; clone_size: -; cdr3_nt: TGTGCCAGCAGTCACCATGCCCCTCCTTCATCCTCCGGGACAGGAAAGTTCTATCAGCCCCAGCATTTT; cdr3_aa: CASSHHAPPSSSGTGKFYQPQHF
v_call: TRBV5-1; d_call: -; j_call: TRBJ1-2; clone_size: -; cdr3_nt: TGCGCCAGCAGCTTGGGGCAGAATGGCTACACCTTC; cdr3_aa: CASSLGQNGYTF
v_call: TRBV29-1; d_call: -; j_call: TRBJ2-2; clone_size: -; cdr3_nt: TGCAGCGTTGAGGGCCTGGAAAACACCGGGGAGCTGTTTTTT; cdr3_aa: CSVEGLENTGELFF
v_call: TRBV19; d_call: TRBD1; j_call: TRBJ2-1; clone_size: -; cdr3_nt: TGTGCCAGTACCATCAGGACAGGGGCGTACAATGAGCAGTTCTTC; cdr3_aa: CASTIRTGAYNEQFF
v_call: TRBV11-3; d_call: -; j_call: TRBJ2-2; clone_size: -; cdr3_nt: TGTGCCAGCACTGTGGGGCCCTCTTCCGGGGAGCTGTTTTTT; cdr3_aa: CASTVGPSSGELFF
v_call: TRBV28; d_call: -; j_call: TRBJ1-5; clone_size: -; cdr3_nt: TGTGCCAGCAGTTTTAGAAGAGGTACCCGGAATCAGCCCCAGCATTTT; cdr3_aa: CASSFRRGTRNQPQHF
v_call: TRBV2; d_call: -; j_call: TRBJ1-2; clone_size: -; cdr3_nt: TGTGCCAGCAGAGAAGGGGGGACTAGCTATGGCTACACCTTC; cdr3_aa: CASREGGTSYGYTF
v_call: TRBV9; d_call: -; j_call: TRBJ1-1; clone_size: -; cdr3_nt: TGTGCCAGCAGCGTAGCACAGGGCTTAGGAACTGAAGCTTTCTTT; cdr3_aa: CASSVAQGLGTEAFF
v_call: TRBV19; d_call: TRBD1; j_call: TRBJ1-1; clone_size: few; cdr3_nt: TGTGCCAGTAATAGGGGGCAGGGTCGTGAAGCTTTCTTT; cdr3_aa: CASNRGQGREAFF
v_call: TRBV27; d_call: -; j_call: TRBJ1-3; clone_size: once; cdr3_nt: TGTGCCAGCAGTTCTCAGGGGACTGGAAACACCATATATTTT; cdr3_aa: CASSSQGTGNTIYF
v_call: TRBV5-6; d_call: TRBD1; j_call: TRBJ1-2; clone_size: -; cdr3_nt: TGTGCCAGCAGCTCCCAGGGGGCCTATGGCTACACCTTC; cdr3_aa: CASSSQGAYGYTF
v_call: TRBV29-1; d_call: TRBD1; j_call: TRBJ2-7; clone_size: few; cdr3_nt: TGCAGCGTAGGGACTTGGGGGACAGGCCACTACGAGCAGTACTTC; cdr3_aa: CSVGTWGTGHYEQYF
v_call: TRBV10-3; d_call: -; j_call: TRBJ2-5; clone_size: few; cdr3_nt: TGTGTCACCCACGCCGGGCAGGGAACGGAGCAATTGGAGACCCAGTACTTC; cdr3_aa: CVTHAGQGTEQLETQYF